Described below is a single T cell receptor beta chain sequence and its context. What it binds is not known. This sample was included in a study of graft-versus-host responses after intestinal transplantation. Study summary: Recipients obtained multivisceral, liver-intestinal, or isolated intestinal transplants. For 2 to 4 years after anti-thymocyte globulin induction, all recipients took tacrolimus and steroids. Study-wide points: Early declines in HvG clones that occurred post-transplant were associated with peak circulating GvH clone levels. Patients with graft-donor T cell macrochimerism had high graft-versus-host to host-versus-graft clonal ratios in allografts.

Repertoires were generated with immunoSEQ multiplex PCR, while TCRdb's copy carries only in-frame clones and drops some. This table holds more than 75,000 clones, more than 85% found once. Germline V CDR1 and CDR2: SGHNT, YENEEA. Unmatched junction bases numbered 2, after V lost 2 bases and J lost 6 bases. CDR3 size: 13 residues. The material was unstimulated CD4+ T cells sorted from spleen or lymph node cells, obtained before transplant. This TCR came from a human donor who was the organ donor for an intestinal transplant. The chain uses TRBV11-3 and TRBJ1-1; 8 positions match TRBD1. For the CDR3, the DNA is TGTGCCAGCAGCTTACAGGGGGCTTCTGAAGCTTTCTTT. Residues: CASSLQGASEAFF.